Listed below are T cell receptor beta chains from one sample, sequenced in a study of blood T cell repertoires in COVID-19. The method was immunoSEQ multiplex PCR; TCRdb's version includes in-frame clones alone and lacks a portion of them. The sample carries more than 250,000 clones, about 87% recorded once. Sequenced input: peripheral blood. The receptors come from a woman in her 50s with COVID-19, enrolled during active disease. Both conserved end residues are part of each CDR3. D genes are given only for firm matches. Clone size is stated in some rows and not others, as once, few, many or a class when expanded.

DNA,CDR3,V,J,D,size
TGTGCCACCCGGGACAGGGTGAACACTGAAGCTTTCTTT,CATRDRVNTEAFF,TRBV24-1,TRBJ1-1,TRBD1,NA
TGCGCCAGCAGCCAAGCGGGGGGCCCCCGTTGGTTT,CASSQAGGPRWF,TRBV4-3,TRBJ1-5,NA,NA
TGTGCCAGCAGTTTCGGACTAGCGGGACAGAAGGCCGGGGAGCTGTTTTTT,CASSFGLAGQKAGELFF,TRBV5-5,TRBJ2-2,TRBD2,NA
TGTGCCAGCAGACGCGGAATAACAGGGGAGGACGATGAAAAACTGTTTTTT,CASRRGITGEDDEKLFF,TRBV7-9,TRBJ1-4,TRBD1,NA
TGTGCCAGCAGCCAAAGCAGGGGAGAGACCCAGTACTTC,CASSQSRGETQYF,TRBV7-2,TRBJ2-5,NA,NA
TGTGCCAGCAGCCTAAACCCCCCTGCGGGAGGAGGAGAGACCCAGTACTTC,CASSLNPPAGGGETQYF,TRBV7-3,TRBJ2-5,TRBD2,NA
TGTGCCAGCAGTGAAGGTTTAGCGGGAGGGTACAATGAGCAGTTCTTC,CASSEGLAGGYNEQFF,TRBV6-1,TRBJ2-1,TRBD2,NA
TGCGCCAGCAGCCAGGACTCCAGGGACAGTCCCGGAAATTTT,CASSQDSRDSPGNF,TRBV4-1,TRBJ1-1,TRBD1,NA
TGTGCCAGTACCCTTGTGGCGGGAGACTACAATGAGCAGTTCTTC,CASTLVAGDYNEQFF,TRBV19,TRBJ2-1,TRBD2,NA
TGTGCCAGCAGCCCGACTAGCGAAATCTACAATGAGCAGTTCTTC,CASSPTSEIYNEQFF,TRBV7-9,TRBJ2-1,TRBD2,NA
TGTGCCAGCAGTTTAGACAGGGACAATGAGCAGTTCTTC,CASSLDRDNEQFF,TRBV12-3/TRBV12-4,TRBJ2-1,NA,NA
TGTGCCAGCAGTCACAGGAATGGGGTCGAGACCCAGTACTTC,CASSHRNGVETQYF,TRBV2,TRBJ2-5,NA,NA
TGTGCCAGCAGTCTAGCGGGAGGGCCAAAAAATGAGCAGTTCTTC,CASSLAGGPKNEQFF,TRBV27,TRBJ2-1,TRBD2,NA
TGTGCCACCAGCAGAGATCGGGGTAACAGGGGAGGCACTGAAGCTTTCTTT,CATSRDRGNRGGTEAFF,TRBV15,TRBJ1-1,TRBD1,NA
TGTGCCAGCAGTGGTCGGGGTGGTCGGACTGAAGCTTTCTTT,CASSGRGGRTEAFF,TRBV2,TRBJ1-1,NA,NA
TGTGCCAGCAGCGCGGCGGGGACAGCCACAGATACGCAGTATTTT,CASSAAGTATDTQYF,TRBV9,TRBJ2-3,NA,once
TGTGCCACCAGTGTGAGTAACACCGGGGAGCTGTTTTTT,CATSVSNTGELFF,TRBV24-1,TRBJ2-2,NA,NA
TGTGCCATCAGTGTCTTACAGGGGGCTTACGGCTACACCTTC,CAISVLQGAYGYTF,TRBV10-3,TRBJ1-2,TRBD1,NA
TGTGCCATCAGTGGGGGACTAGCGGGAGCCCTTCCAGATACGCAGTATTTT,CAISGGLAGALPDTQYF,TRBV10-3,TRBJ2-3,TRBD2,NA
TGTGCCAGCAGCTTGGCCGAGAGGGCGGGGAATGAGCAGTTCTTC,CASSLAERAGNEQFF,TRBV5-4,TRBJ2-1,NA,NA
TGCGCCAGCAGCTTTGGTGGAGGGCGGAACACTGAAGCTTTCTTT,CASSFGGGRNTEAFF,TRBV5-1,TRBJ1-1,NA,NA
TGTGCCAGCAGCGCCCGACTAGCGGGGGGTAACAATGAGCAGTTCTTC,CASSARLAGGNNEQFF,TRBV2,TRBJ2-1,TRBD2,NA
TGTGCCAGCAGTGAATACCGGCAGGGGGTTTACAATGAGCAGTTCTTC,CASSEYRQGVYNEQFF,TRBV2,TRBJ2-1,TRBD1,NA
TGTGCCAGCAGTGACTCGTCCGGGGTCGGGATCTATGGCTACACCTTC,CASSDSSGVGIYGYTF,TRBV6-4,TRBJ1-2,NA,once
TGTGCCAGCAGCGTAGGGCTAGCGGCAGTCACCGGGGAGCTGTTTTTT,CASSVGLAAVTGELFF,TRBV9,TRBJ2-2,TRBD2,NA
TGTGCCAGCAGTCCCAGGGGGGAGTTACCAGATACGCAGTATTTT,CASSPRGELPDTQYF,TRBV3-1/TRBV3-2,TRBJ2-3,NA,NA
TGTGCCAGCAGCCAAGTCCCACTAGGGGGCAATGAGCAGTTCTTC,CASSQVPLGGNEQFF,TRBV3-1/TRBV3-2,TRBJ2-1,NA,NA
TGCGCCAGCAGCCAAGTTCCAGGGTGGAAGGATTCACCCCTCCACTTT,CASSQVPGWKDSPLHF,TRBV4-1,TRBJ1-6,NA,few
TGCGCCAGCAGCCTCGGAGCGTACTCTGGAAACACCATATATTTT,CASSLGAYSGNTIYF,TRBV4-3,TRBJ1-3,NA,NA
TGCAGCGGTGTAGGAAGGGACAGGAGCTCCTACAATGAGCAGTTCTTC,CSGVGRDRSSYNEQFF,TRBV29-1,TRBJ2-1,TRBD1,NA
TGTGCCAGCAGGGACGGACTAGCCGGTTCGTACGAGCAGTACTTC,CASRDGLAGSYEQYF,TRBV6-4,TRBJ2-7,TRBD2,NA
TGTGCCAGCAGTTACAATCGGGGACAAACTCACACTGAAGCTTTCTTT,CASSYNRGQTHTEAFF,TRBV6-2/TRBV6-3,TRBJ1-1,NA,NA
TGTGCCAGCAGTTTGGACAGGGCAGATACGCAGTATTTT,CASSLDRADTQYF,TRBV27,TRBJ2-3,TRBD1,NA
TGTGCCAGCTCAATAGGCGGGAGGGCCTCTAGCTACGAGCAGTACTTC,CASSIGGRASSYEQYF,TRBV18,TRBJ2-7,TRBD2,NA
TGTGCCAGCAGCTTAGGAACAGGTCGCACAGATACGCAGTATTTT,CASSLGTGRTDTQYF,TRBV7-2,TRBJ2-3,NA,NA
TGTGCCAGCAGCTTAGGGACACAGAATCAGCCCCAGCATTTT,CASSLGTQNQPQHF,TRBV11-2,TRBJ1-5,NA,NA
TGTGCCAGCAGCCTCCGGGGGGAAGGCTCCTACAATGAGCAGTTCTTC,CASSLRGEGSYNEQFF,TRBV4-2,TRBJ2-1,TRBD2,NA
TGTGCCAGTAGTATACCGGTAAGCTCCTACAATGAGCAGTTCTTC,CASSIPVSSYNEQFF,TRBV19,TRBJ2-1,NA,NA
TGTGCCAGCTCACCACTGGGACAGGGGGCGATTTCACCCCTCCACTTT,CASSPLGQGAISPLHF,TRBV18,TRBJ1-6,TRBD1,NA
TGTGCCAGCAGACTCGGACAGTTTGAGCAGTTCTTC,CASRLGQFEQFF,TRBV5-8,TRBJ2-1,NA,NA